This passage covers 28 T cell receptor beta chains from one sample sequenced in a study of naive and memory T cell subsets. Four PCR rounds used nested alpha and beta constant region primers plus the SP2 primer. One entry per CDR3 protein, called by TCRdb with MiXCR from the UMI-ligation and nested PCR reads. The sample carries roughly 14,000 distinct CDR3 sequences, more than 4% recorded once. As to treatment: skin biopsy from PPD injection site in Mantoux-positive individual. An oligonucleotide containing a UMI was ligated to the 3' end of TCR cDNA. Sequences were derived from skin, sampled from a tuberculin skin test site. The receptors stem from an adult in good health.

This clonotype was counted once. Just one base apart from a much larger clone, this may be a read error. The chain links TRBV7-2 to TRBJ2-7; D may correspond to TRBD1 or TRBD2 (5 bases each). Trimming removed 5 bases from V and 10 bases from J, with 21 bases in between. The CDR3 runs 14 residues. The germline V gene encodes CDR1 SGHTA and CDR2 FQGNSA. The CDR3 DNA follows: TGTGCCAGCAGCCAGGACAAGGGGCAGAGGGACCAGTACTTC. This sequence encodes CASSQDKGQRDQYF.

In this sample, this clonotype turned up many times. The chain combines TRBV3-2 with TRBJ2-3; TRBD2 is the table's D call and was not checked against the DNA. TRBV3-2 constitutes a pseudogene. This CDR3 comprises 21 residues. CDR3 coding DNA: TGTGCCAGCAGCCAACCACCCGAAAACCACCGGGACTACCTTTCCACAGATACGCAGTATTTT. Protein product: CASSQPPENHRDYLSTDTQYF.

This clonotype rates as medium-sized. The rearrangement uses TRBV15 and TRBJ2-7, with D perhaps given as TRBD1 or TRBD2 (6 bases each). There are 18 residues in the CDR3. From germline, CDR1 is LNHNV and CDR2 YYDKDF (reference sequence). V was trimmed by 0 bases and J by 6 bases, leaving 24 bases between them. CDR3 nucleotides: TGTGCCACCAGCAGAGACCCGGTTGTGCTAGTCGGGGGCGGCGAGCAGTACTTC. This encodes CATSRDPVVLVGGGEQYF.

This clonotype was seen more than once but under ten times. V usage is TRBV28 and J usage is TRBJ1-1, with TRBD1 as a possible D gene (5 bases). CDR3 size: 15 residues. Between the trimmed V and J ends, which lost 8 bases and 5 bases, there was a span of 21 bases. Germline V CDR1 and CDR2: MDHEN, SYDVKM. The CDR3 region is CASGKRAGRRTEAFF. The CDR3 DNA reads TGTGCCAGCGGGAAGCGGGCAGGGAGGCGGACTGAAGCTTTCTTT.

This clonotype was picked up many times. V and J are TRBV6-1 and TRBJ1-2; maybe TRBD1 (5 bases). The CDR3 totals 15 residues. V lost 2 bases and J 7 bases, leaving 17 bases between the germline ends. CDR1 is MNHNS and CDR2 is SASEGT in the germline V gene. The CDR3 nucleotides are TGTGCCAGCAGTGAACGGGACCAGGTTACATCTGGCTACACCTTC. It codes for CASSERDQVTSGYTF.

This clonotype is categorized as medium-sized. This chain links TRBV18 with TRBJ2-7, with D unclear. The CDR3 is 13 amino acids. Trimming took 2 bases from V and 2 from J, leaving 7 bases between them. Germline CDR1 and CDR2: KGHSH and LQKENI. CDR3 DNA sequence: TGTGCCAGCTCACCAGGGCGAACCTACGAGCAGTACTTC. Translation gives CASSPGRTYEQYF.

The table lists this clonotype with many counts. This chain uses TRBV15 with TRBJ2-1, with D possibly being TRBD2 (6 bases). The CDR3 totals 13 residues. Per the germline V gene, CDR1 is LNHNV and CDR2 is YYDKDF (reference sequence). DNA for the CDR3: TGTGCGCGGGGACTGGAGGGATCCAATGAGCAGTTCTTC. Translation gives CARGLEGSNEQFF.

This clonotype occurred many times. The rearrangement links TRBV12-3 or TRBV12-4 to TRBJ1-4, with 7 bases matching TRBD1. This CDR3 region has 15 residues. V shed 4 bases and J 2 bases; nucleotides not matched to a gene: 4. For the CDR3, the DNA is TGTGCCAGCAGTTCGACAGGGTTCACTAATGAAAAACTGTTTTTT. Protein product: CASSSTGFTNEKLFF.

In its sample, this clonotype was seen many times. The rearrangement joins TRBV5-4 to TRBJ2-5, with TRBD1 identical over 11 bases. Germline loops: CDR1 SGHNT, CDR2 YYREEE (reference sequence). V shed 4 bases, J shed 1 base, and the junction held 6 bases outside the gene matches. The CDR3 spans 16 residues. CDR3 residues: CASSSTGTGGQETQYF. Written as DNA, the CDR3 is TGTGCCAGCAGCAGCACCGGGACAGGGGGCCAAGAGACCCAGTACTTC. Full variable domain (outside the CDR3, taken from reference TRBV5-4 and TRBJ2-5): ETGVTQSPTHLIKTRGQQVTLRCSSQSGHNTVSWYQQALGQGPQFIFQYYREEENGRGNFPPRFSGLQFPNYSSELNVNALELDDSALYLCASSSTGTGGQETQYFGPGTRLLVL.

This clonotype appeared many times. V gene TRBV28 combines with J gene TRBJ2-7; no definite D call. Germline V lookup: CDR1 MDHEN, CDR2 SYDVKM. This CDR3 contains 12 residues. V lost 3 bases, J lost 3 bases, and 6 bases lay in between. CDR3 loop: CASSFQNYEQYF. The DNA of the CDR3 is TGTGCCAGCAGTTTTCAGAACTACGAGCAGTACTTC.

In its sample, this clonotype ranks as medium-sized. The chain employs TRBV29-1 and TRBJ2-3, with 11 bases lining up with TRBD2. Germline V lookup: CDR1 SQVTM, CDR2 ANQGSEA. The junction had 10 bases not matched to a gene; V was cut back by 0 bases and J by 5 bases. The CDR3 contains 17 residues. CDR3 protein: CSVEDWSSGGLIDTQYF. The CDR3 DNA follows: TGCAGCGTTGAAGATTGGTCTAGCGGGGGGCTGATAGATACGCAGTATTTT.

This clonotype was picked up many times. This chain joins TRBV5-4 and TRBJ1-6; the D gene is possibly TRBD1 (6 bases). Germline values: CDR1 SGHNT, CDR2 YYREEE (reference sequence). Trimming cost V 0 bases and J 7 bases, with 14 bases left between them. This CDR3 comprises 16 residues. CDR3 residues: CASSLELTGGNSPLHF. Here the CDR3 DNA reads TGTGCCAGCAGCTTGGAATTGACGGGGGGCAATTCACCCCTCCACTTT. The variable domain in full, completed from reference TRBV5-4 and TRBJ1-6, reads ETGVTQSPTHLIKTRGQQVTLRCSSQSGHNTVSWYQQALGQGPQFIFQYYREEENGRGNFPPRFSGLQFPNYSSELNVNALELDDSALYLCASSLELTGGNSPLHFGNGTRLTVT.

This clonotype was observed a few times. This rearrangement joins TRBV10-2 to TRBJ1-5; possibly TRBD1 for D (6 bases). There are 14 residues in the CDR3. Trimming took off 8 bases at V and 7 bases at J, with 18 bases between the two ends. Germline V gene sequence: CDR1 WSHSY, CDR2 SAAADI. The DNA for the CDR3 is TGCGCCAGCGGGGAGGGAACAGGGAGGCAGCCCCAGCATTTT. Encoded protein: CASGEGTGRQPQHF.

This clonotype was seen a handful of times. This chain's CDR3 is CASSWTEGARTEAFF. CDR3 bases: TGTGCCAGCAGCTGGACTGAGGGGGCGCGGACTGAAGCTTTCTTT. The rearrangement links TRBV7-9 to TRBJ1-1; 7 bases are a match to TRBD1. The germline CDR1 and CDR2 sequences are SEHNR and FQNEAQ (reference sequence). The CDR3 has 15 amino acids. With V trimmed by 4 bases and J by 5 bases, 10 bases remained unmatched.

This clonotype has ten or more counts. V usage is TRBV18 and J usage is TRBJ2-7; 7 bases agree with TRBD1. There are 15 residues in the CDR3. The ends lost 3 bases at V and 3 bases at J; junction bases unmatched: 8. CDR1 KGHSH and CDR2 LQKENI come from the germline V gene. For the CDR3, the DNA is TGTGCCAGCTCACCTCACAGGGGCTCTGTCTACGAGCAGTACTTC. Residues: CASSPHRGSVYEQYF.

This clonotype was seen repeatedly, ten times or more. The rearrangement links TRBV18 to TRBJ2-7; a possible D gene is TRBD2 (6 bases). The germline V gene has CDR1 KGHSH and CDR2 LQKENI. The CDR3 spans 13 residues. V lost 4 bases and J lost 3, with 10 bases in between. CDR3 protein: CASSLAADYEQYF. The CDR3 DNA follows: TGTGCCAGCTCACTAGCGGCAGACTACGAGCAGTACTTC.

This clonotype came up a few times. This may come from a read error, since a much larger clone is one base off. The rearrangement links TRBV29-1 to TRBJ1-1, with D possibly being TRBD1 (6 bases). The CDR3 length is 12 residues. V was pared by 7 bases and J by 1 base, with 10 bases between. Germline CDR1 reads SQVTM; CDR2 reads ANQGSEA. This chain's CDR3 is CSAMTGNTEAFF. The CDR3 nucleotides read TGCAGCGCCATGACAGGGAACACTGAAGCTTTCTTT. Full variable domain (outside the CDR3, taken from reference TRBV29-1 and TRBJ1-1): SAVISQKPSRDICQRGTSLTIQCQVDSQVTMMFWYRQQPGQSLTLIATANQGSEATYESGFVIDKFPISRPNLTFSTLTVSNMSPEDSSIYLCSAMTGNTEAFFGQGTRLTVV.

This clonotype was detected many times. V is TRBV27 and J is TRBJ2-2; D might be TRBD2 (5 bases). CDR1 is MNHEY and CDR2 is SMNVEV in the germline V gene (reference sequence). The CDR3 has 16 residues. With 2 bases removed from V and 7 bases from J, the gap between germline ends came to 17 bases. Written as DNA, the CDR3 is TGTGCCAGCAGTTTACGGCCAAACGGGGTGGTCGGGGAGCTGTTTTTT. This codes for CASSLRPNGVVGELFF.

The rearrangement uses TRBV5-4 and TRBJ1-2; D call uncertain. V lost 4 bases and J lost 2, with 9 bases in between. The CDR3 has 13 residues. Looked up from germline, CDR1 is SGHNT and CDR2 is YYREEE (reference sequence). CDR3 region: CASSDPQNYGYTF. CDR3 DNA: TGTGCCAGCAGCGATCCCCAGAACTATGGCTACACCTTC.

This clonotype was observed a few times. V and J are TRBV6-2 or TRBV6-3 and TRBJ1-5, with a possible D match to TRBD1 (6 bases). Germline V gene sequence: CDR1 MNHEY, CDR2 SVGEGT. Trimming stripped 8 bases from V and 6 bases from J, with 17 bases between. This CDR3 is built from 14 residues. The CDR3 sequence is CASGNQGSAQPQHF. The CDR3 DNA is TGTGCCAGCGGAAACCAGGGGTCGGCTCAGCCCCAGCATTTT.

This clonotype was detected many times. The J gene is TRBJ1-1, the V gene TRBV19, with a weak D call TRBD1 (5 bases). CDR3 length: 14 residues. Germline-derived CDR1 and CDR2 are LNHDA and SQIVND (reference sequence). The V and J ends lost 7 bases and 0 bases respectively, with 12 bases between them. For the CDR3, the DNA is TGTGCCAGTACCCACAGGCGTCTGAACACTGAAGCTTTCTTT. It specifies CASTHRRLNTEAFF.

Only a few counts were recorded for this clonotype. The chain employs TRBV3-1 and TRBJ1-1; D gene uncertain. Germline V CDR1 and CDR2: LGHDT, YNNKEL (reference sequence). This CDR3 comprises 12 residues. V was shortened by 1 base and J by 2 bases, with 2 bases between the two germline ends. CDR3 sequence (DNA): TGTGCCAGCAGCCAAGCCAACACTGAAGCTTTCTTT. Amino acid sequence: CASSQANTEAFF.

The sample holds a few counts of this clonotype. With a much larger clone just one base away, this may be a read error. The genes are TRBV7-2 and TRBJ1-2; a possible D gene is TRBD1 (6 bases). Per the germline V gene, CDR1 is SGHTA and CDR2 is FQGNSA. The CDR3 covers 14 residues. CDR3 in DNA: TGTGCCAGCAGCTTAACGACAGGAATCTATGGCGACACCTTC. Its protein is CASSLTTGIYGDTF.

This clonotype appeared many times. This chain joins TRBV4-3 and TRBJ2-1, with unresolved D. The CDR3 has 19 amino acids. The V end was cut by 0 bases, the J end by 9 bases, with 27 bases between. The germline CDR1 and CDR2 sequences are LGHNA and YSLEER. CDR3 bases: TGCGCCAGCAGCCAAGACCCGACCCGGCCCGTCATGAGGTCTGGTGAGCAGTTCTTC. Translating gives CASSQDPTRPVMRSGEQFF.

There are many counts of this clonotype. This sequence joins TRBV12-3 or TRBV12-4 and TRBJ2-3, with TRBD1 identical over 9 bases. The CDR3 has 15 residues. V shed 5 bases, J shed 2 bases, and the junction held 5 bases outside the gene matches. The CDR3 loop reads CASSPGQGNTDTQYF. The CDR3 coding sequence is TGTGCCAGCAGTCCGGGACAGGGAAACACAGATACGCAGTATTTT.

This clonotype was found many times. The chain uses TRBV5-1 and TRBJ2-1, with 8 positions matching TRBD2. V was pared by 4 bases and J by 13 bases, with 10 bases of the junction left unmatched. Germline V gene lookup returns CDR1 SGHRS and CDR2 YFSETQ. The CDR3 has 13 residues. CDR3 in amino acids: CASSLSLRGAQFF. In DNA form, the CDR3 reads TGCGCCAGCAGCCTTTCGTTGCGGGGGGCCCAGTTCTTC.

In this sample, this clonotype turned up many times. J is TRBJ2-1 and V is TRBV27, with no clear D. The germline gives CDR1 MNHEY, CDR2 SMNVEV (reference sequence). V was pared by 5 bases and J by 5 bases, with 13 bases between. The CDR3 runs to 14 residues. The CDR3 sequence is CASSPLGRNNEQFF. The DNA of the CDR3 is TGTGCCAGCAGTCCGTTGGGCAGGAACAATGAGCAGTTCTTC.

By sample fraction, this clonotype is medium-sized. This rearrangement joins TRBV6-5 to TRBJ2-1; TRBD2 matches at 8 bases. With V trimmed by 10 bases and J by 2 bases, 10 bases remained unmatched. Looked up from germline, CDR1 is MNHEY and CDR2 is SVGAGI. This CDR3 contains 15 residues. The CDR3 DNA follows: TGTGCCACCAGGGGCCCCGGGGGGGCCTACAATGAGCAGTTCTTC. Protein product: CATRGPGGAYNEQFF.